This entry features one T cell receptor (beta chain) sequence. The antigen is undetermined. This entry is derived from a study of radiation and T cells in renal cell carcinoma. Looking at the study overall: Nephrectomy followed 15 Gy stereotactic body radiation by 4 weeks. Study results and limitations: No pretreatment tumor biopsies were available for baseline clonotypes. In blood, top tumor clones expanded by 2 weeks, shrinking by 4.

Clones were read by immunoSEQ multiplex PCR, and TCRdb kept only the in-frame ones, dropping some. The sample has around 130,000 clones, 81% seen once; the top ten hold 1.5% to 2%. The time point: blood 2 weeks post-SBRT. Treatment described: 15 Gy SBRT to primary tumor, nephrectomy 4 weeks later. After SBRT, blood was collected at 2 and 4 weeks, plus baseline. V gave up 7 bases and J gave up 3 bases, with 10 bases separating them. CDR1 is SNHLY, CDR2 FYNNEI, per germline. CDR3 length: 12 residues. This chain uses TRBV2 with TRBJ2-7; D gene uncertain. The input for sequencing was blood, taken from a patient whose treatment included radiotherapy and nephrectomy. The receptor comes from a woman aged 60-75 years with renal cell carcinoma. The CDR3 region is CASKRDDYEQYF. The CDR3 bases are TGTGCCAGCAAAAGAGATGACTACGAGCAGTACTTC.